Shown below are 17 T cell receptor beta chains from a single sample sequenced in a study of CD8 T cells in Susac syndrome. Reverse transcription of 0.5 to 1 ug RNA was performed with random hexamers. TCRdb re-called the immunoSEQ multiplex PCR reads with MiXCR, one entry per CDR3 protein. Found here are approximately 140,000 distinct CDR3 sequences, approximately 79% of them singletons; the top ten hold around 0.51%. Sequencing was done on a sample of CD8+ T cells from PBMCs. The receptors were sampled from a human donor with multiple sclerosis.

This chain connects TRBV14 to TRBJ2-7; D gene unclear. Germline V lookup: CDR1 SGHDN, CDR2 FVKESK. The V end was cut by 3 bases, the J end by 4 bases, with 10 bases between. CDR3 length: 13 residues. The CDR3 DNA reads as TGTGCCAGCAGCCACGGCGCCCGTTACGAGCAGTACGTC. Protein sequence: CASSHGARYEQYV.

This clonotype was seen a single time. This chain links TRBV25-1 with TRBJ1-2; the match to TRBD1 covers 8 bases. The CDR3 loop spans 15 amino acids. The trim removed 3 bases at V and 4 bases at J, leaving 7 bases unmatched. Germline CDR1 is MGHDK and CDR2 is SYGVNS. The DNA of the CDR3 is TGTGCCAGCAGTGACGCAGGGGGCTCTGGCTATGGCTACACCTTC. This translates into CASSDAGGSGYGYTF.

V usage is TRBV13 and J usage is TRBJ1-1; D gene unclear. CDR3 size: 12 residues. Trimming stripped 0 bases from V and 6 bases from J, with 5 bases between. The germline gives CDR1 PRHDT, CDR2 FYEKMQ (reference sequence). The CDR3 here is CASSLGDAEAFF. DNA for the CDR3: TGTGCCAGCAGCTTAGGGGACGCTGAAGCTTTCTTT.

The chain carries TRBV19 and TRBJ2-6; no firm D call. The CDR3 has 16 residues. The germline CDR1 and CDR2 sequences are LNHDA and SQIVND (reference sequence). Trimming removed 8 bases at V and 0 bases at J, with 14 bases between. CDR3 bases: TGTGCCAGTTCCCTCGGCTCACGCTCTGGGGCCAACGTCCTGACTTTC. Its protein is CASSLGSRSGANVLTF.

The J gene is TRBJ2-7, the V gene TRBV5-1; 8 nucleotides match TRBD1. The CDR3 has 15 amino acids. The junction had 10 bases not matched to a gene; V was cut back by 4 bases and J by 4 bases. The germline CDR1 and CDR2 sequences are SGHRS and YFSETQ. The chain's CDR3 is CASSPGDRPQYEQYF. In DNA, the CDR3 is TGCGCCAGCAGCCCGGGGGACAGGCCCCAGTACGAGCAGTACTTC.

The chain employs TRBV19 and TRBJ2-1, with TRBD2 identical over 10 bases. Per germline, CDR1 LNHDA and CDR2 SQIVND (reference sequence). Unmatched junction bases numbered 7, after V lost 3 bases and J lost 8 bases. CDR3 length: 15 residues. The CDR3 coding sequence is TGTGCCAGTAGTATCATAGCGGGGGGAAGAGATGAGCAGTTCTTC. Its protein is CASSIIAGGRDEQFF.

The chain joins TRBV10-3 to TRBJ1-2; 9 bases fit TRBD1. J lost 8 bases, V lost 2 bases, and 6 bases had no gene match. The germline CDR1 and CDR2 sequences are ENHRY and SYGVKD. The CDR3 consists of 14 residues. In DNA, the CDR3 is TGTGCCATCAGTGAGGGGGACAGGGTAGGCGGCTACACCTTC. It yields the protein CAISEGDRVGGYTF.

V usage is TRBV30 and J usage is TRBJ1-1; 7 bases are a match to TRBD1. Germline V CDR1 and CDR2: GTSNPN, SVGIG (reference sequence). The junction had 14 bases not matched to a gene; V was cut back by 2 bases and J by 8 bases. The CDR3 is 15 amino acids. The CDR3 region has the DNA TGTGCCTGGAGTCAGAAACCGGGACAGTTGTTCGAAGCTTTCTTT. This codes for CAWSQKPGQLFEAFF.

V is TRBV28 and J is TRBJ2-3, with 8 bases fitting TRBD2. Germline V gene data show CDR1 as MDHEN and CDR2 as SYDVKM. Unmatched junction bases numbered 12, after V lost 5 bases and J lost 14 bases. The CDR3 runs 13 residues. The DNA for the CDR3 is TGTGCCAGCAGTAGGTCGGGAGGGAATAATAGGTATTTT. Residues: CASSRSGGNNRYF.

This clonotype was seen a handful of times. V usage is TRBV6-2 or TRBV6-3 and J usage is TRBJ1-5; D unclear. This CDR3 contains 14 residues. Germline V gives CDR1 MNHEY, CDR2 SVGEGT. V shed 7 bases and J shed 3 bases, with 13 bases lying between them. CDR3 sequence reads: CASTLRAPNQPQHF. Here the CDR3 DNA reads TGTGCCAGCACCCTCCGCGCTCCCAATCAGCCCCAGCATTTT.

This chain uses TRBV29-1 with TRBJ2-7, with D unresolved. The germline V and J ends were trimmed by 6 bases and 0 bases, with 12 bases remaining between them. The CDR3 is 13 residues long. Looked up from germline, CDR1 is SQVTM and CDR2 is ANQGSEA. The CDR3 reads CSVSEASSYEQYF. CDR3 nucleotides: TGCAGCGTGTCCGAGGCCTCCTCCTACGAGCAGTACTTC.

The CDR3 DNA reads TGTGCCAGCAGCCCGTGGGCTAGTAGCCAGAATGAGCAGTTCTTC. Translating it yields CASSPWASSQNEQFF. The chain uses TRBV9 and TRBJ2-1; D gene uncertain. Per germline, CDR1 SGDLS and CDR2 YYNGEE. V was trimmed by 4 bases and J by 7 bases, leaving 18 bases between them. The CDR3 runs 15 residues.

This clonotype was seen a few times. The chain uses TRBV12-3 or TRBV12-4 and TRBJ2-7; 11 bases line up with TRBD2. Trimming at V came to 4 bases and at J to 0 bases, leaving 14 bases not matched to a gene. The CDR3 length is 19 residues. The CDR3, as DNA: TGTGCCAGCAGTTCGAGGGGACGGGGACTAGCGGAGAGCTCCTACGAGCAGTACTTC. Translation gives CASSSRGRGLAESSYEQYF.

The CDR3 protein is CASSLPGGPSYNEQFF. In nucleotides, the CDR3 is TGTGCCAGCAGCCTTCCGGGAGGACCTTCCTACAATGAGCAGTTCTTC. The V gene is TRBV7-9, the J gene TRBJ2-1; 7 nucleotides agree with TRBD2. With 5 bases clipped from V and 1 base from J, the junction kept 8 bases outside the gene matches. The CDR3 is 16 amino acids. CDR1 and CDR2 (germline): SEHNR, FQNEAQ (reference sequence).

This sequence joins TRBV16 and TRBJ2-1; 9 bases fit TRBD2. This CDR3 has 14 residues. The germline V gene encodes CDR1 KGHSY and CDR2 FQNENV. Trimming removed 4 bases from V and 5 bases from J; junction bases left unmatched: 3. The CDR3 is CASSPASGNNEQFF. The CDR3 DNA follows: TGTGCCAGCAGCCCGGCTAGCGGGAACAATGAGCAGTTCTTC.

The gene calls are TRBV14 and TRBJ2-1, with D possibly TRBD2 on 6 matching bases. Germline-derived CDR1 and CDR2 are SGHDN and FVKESK. With 0 bases removed from V and 2 bases from J, the gap between germline ends came to 23 bases. CDR3 size: 20 residues. This CDR3 reads CASSQDSPGVAAPTYNEQFF. CDR3 nucleotides: TGTGCCAGCAGCCAAGATTCTCCGGGGGTGGCGGCGCCGACCTACAATGAGCAGTTCTTC.

The chain is built from TRBV2 and TRBJ1-5; maybe TRBD1 (5 bases). This CDR3 comprises 16 residues. V lost 1 base, J lost 2 bases, and 12 bases lay in between. Germline V gene data show CDR1 as SNHLY and CDR2 as FYNNEI. The CDR3 loop is CASSEGPRGGNQPQHF. The CDR3 region has the DNA TGTGCCAGCAGTGAAGGGCCAAGGGGAGGCAATCAGCCCCAGCATTTT. Full variable domain (rest looked up from reference TRBV2 and TRBJ1-5): EPEVTQTPSHQVTQMGQEVILRCVPISNHLYFYWYRQILGQKVEFLVSFYNNEISEKSEIFDDQFSVERPDGSNFTLKIRSTKLEDSAMYFCASSEGPRGGNQPQHFGDGTRLSIL.